This T cell receptor (beta chain) was sequenced in a study of cytomegalovirus exposure and HLA in healthy donors. Study-wide findings and caveats: Researchers left out some V segments, among them TRBV6-2 and TRBV6-3, as indistinguishable. A missense DCLRE1C variant was associated with V- and J-gene trimming of TCR beta chains in a later analysis, and an independent cohort replicated the association.

Trimming cost V 7 bases and J 3 bases, with 10 bases left between them. This CDR3 spans 12 amino acids. CDR1 ENHRY and CDR2 SYGVKD come from the germline V gene. In the PCR, 60 Vbeta and 13 Jbeta primers were used. Using immunoSEQ multiplex PCR, the repertoire was profiled, and TCRdb retains in-frame clones only, with some absent. This table has about 240,000 clones, 70% to 90% appearing once. To note about this clone: Its antigen is not identified.

Sequences were obtained from PBMCs. The chain links TRBV10-3 to TRBJ2-7; D is possibly TRBD1 (5 bases). The receptor's source is a girl aged 2 to 9 in good health and CMV-seronegative. The CDR3 DNA is TGTGCCATCACAGAAAGGGGCTACGAGCAGTACTTC. Its translation is CAITERGYEQYF.